This TCR beta chain was sequenced in a study of metastatic and nonmetastatic thyroid tumors. At the level of the study: It was across blood and tumor or nodule tissue from malignant and benign thyroid patients that repertoires were compared.

Findings of the study overall: Reportedly, malignant thyroid tumors had significantly higher TCR beta diversity than benign nodules, in blood and tumor.

Study processing details: CDR3 differences across clinicopathological groups were used to build a distant-metastasis classifier for papillary thyroid cancer. From the PCR reads, TCRdb re-called clones with MiXCR. These V and J calls are TCRdb output, not the study's own analysis. Found here are 20,000 to 25,000 clones, roughly 20% of them singletons; the top ten hold about 26%. Thyroid surgery was performed in patients who had received no treatment beforehand. The CDR3 sequence is 18 residues long. Germline CDR1 and CDR2: MNHEY and SVGAGI. Trimming removed 5 bases from V and 3 bases from J; junction bases left unmatched: 15. The table lists this clone with many counts. Its target is not known.

V gene TRBV6-5 combines with J gene TRBJ2-3, with TRBD2 matching over 9 bases. This receptor was obtained from a female donor with papillary thyroid cancer or a benign thyroid nodule (not recorded which). Some clones in this sample may be carry-over from other donors' samples. Sequenced material: blood. CDR3 amino acids: CASSRLLGGGARTDTQYF. CDR3 DNA sequence: TGTGCCAGCAGTAGACTACTTGGCGGGGGGGCAAGGACAGATACGCAGTATTTT.